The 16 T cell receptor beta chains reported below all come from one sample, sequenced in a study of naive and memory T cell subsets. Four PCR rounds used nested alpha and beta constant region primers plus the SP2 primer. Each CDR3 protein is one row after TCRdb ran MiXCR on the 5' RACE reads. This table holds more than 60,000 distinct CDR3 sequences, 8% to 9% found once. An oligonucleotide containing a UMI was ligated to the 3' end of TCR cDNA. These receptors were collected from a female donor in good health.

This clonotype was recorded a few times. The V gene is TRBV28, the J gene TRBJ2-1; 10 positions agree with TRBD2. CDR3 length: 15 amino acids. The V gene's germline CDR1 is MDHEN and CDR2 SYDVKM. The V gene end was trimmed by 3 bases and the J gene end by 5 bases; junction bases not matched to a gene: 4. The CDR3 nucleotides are TGTGCCAGCAGTTTTGGGACTAGCGTAAACAATGAGCAGTTCTTC. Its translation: CASSFGTSVNNEQFF. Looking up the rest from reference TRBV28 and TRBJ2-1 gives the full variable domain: DVKVTQSSRYLVKRTGEKVFLECVQDMDHENMFWYRQDPGLGLRLIYFSYDVKMKEKGDIPEGYSVSREKKERFSLILESASTNQTSMYLCASSFGTSVNNEQFFGPGTRLTVL.

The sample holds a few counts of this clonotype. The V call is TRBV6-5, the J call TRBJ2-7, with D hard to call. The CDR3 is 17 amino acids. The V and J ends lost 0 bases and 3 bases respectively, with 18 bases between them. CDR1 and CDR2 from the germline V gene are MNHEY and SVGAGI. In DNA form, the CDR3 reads TGTGCCAGCAGTTACTCGAGTGGTGGGTCCGAAGACTACGAGCAGTACTTC. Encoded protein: CASSYSSGGSEDYEQYF.

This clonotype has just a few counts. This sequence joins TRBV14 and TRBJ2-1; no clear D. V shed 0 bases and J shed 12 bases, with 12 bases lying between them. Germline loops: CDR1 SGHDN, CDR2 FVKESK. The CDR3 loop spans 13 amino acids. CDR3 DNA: TGTGCCAGCAGCCAAGATTACACGGCGCGGCAGTTCTTC. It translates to CASSQDYTARQFF.

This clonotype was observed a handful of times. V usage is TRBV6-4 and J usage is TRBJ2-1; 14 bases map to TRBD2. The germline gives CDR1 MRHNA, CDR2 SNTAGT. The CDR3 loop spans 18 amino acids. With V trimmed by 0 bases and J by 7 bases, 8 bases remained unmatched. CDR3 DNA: TGTGCCAGCAGTGACTCGTTCGTGACTAGCGGGGGGGCAAATGAGCAGTTCTTC. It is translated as CASSDSFVTSGGANEQFF.

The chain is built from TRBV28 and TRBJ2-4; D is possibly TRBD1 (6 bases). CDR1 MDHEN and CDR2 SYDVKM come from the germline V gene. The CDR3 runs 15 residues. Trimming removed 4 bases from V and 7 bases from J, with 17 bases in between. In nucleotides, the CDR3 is TGTGCCAGCAGTTCAACAGGGTCGGGTAGGAACATTCAGTACTTC. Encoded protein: CASSSTGSGRNIQYF.

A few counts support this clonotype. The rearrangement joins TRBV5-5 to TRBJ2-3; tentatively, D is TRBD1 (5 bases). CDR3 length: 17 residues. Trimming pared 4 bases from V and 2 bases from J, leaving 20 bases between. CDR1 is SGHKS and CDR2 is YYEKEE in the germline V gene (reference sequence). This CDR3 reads CASSPRQTRALTDTQYF. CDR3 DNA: TGTGCCAGCAGCCCCCGACAGACACGGGCCCTCACAGATACGCAGTATTTT.

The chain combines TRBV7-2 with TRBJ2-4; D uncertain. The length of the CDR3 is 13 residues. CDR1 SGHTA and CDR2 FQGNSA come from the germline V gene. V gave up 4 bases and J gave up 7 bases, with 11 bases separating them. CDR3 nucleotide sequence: TGTGCCAGCAGCTCCATCCCCCGGAACATTCAGTACTTC. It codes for CASSSIPRNIQYF.

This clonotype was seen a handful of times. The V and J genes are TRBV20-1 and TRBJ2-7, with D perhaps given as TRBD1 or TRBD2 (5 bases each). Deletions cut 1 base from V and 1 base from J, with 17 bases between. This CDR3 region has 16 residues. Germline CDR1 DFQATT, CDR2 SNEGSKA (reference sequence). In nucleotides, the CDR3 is TGCAGTGCTAGAGCTGGAGGCAGGGCTATTTCCTACGAGCAGTACTTC. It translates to CSARAGGRAISYEQYF.

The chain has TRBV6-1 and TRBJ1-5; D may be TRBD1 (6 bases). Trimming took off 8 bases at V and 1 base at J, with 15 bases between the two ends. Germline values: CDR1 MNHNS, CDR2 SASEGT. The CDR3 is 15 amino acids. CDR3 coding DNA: TGTGCCAGCCTACCGAACACAGGGAGCAATCAGCCCCAGCATTTT. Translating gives CASLPNTGSNQPQHF.

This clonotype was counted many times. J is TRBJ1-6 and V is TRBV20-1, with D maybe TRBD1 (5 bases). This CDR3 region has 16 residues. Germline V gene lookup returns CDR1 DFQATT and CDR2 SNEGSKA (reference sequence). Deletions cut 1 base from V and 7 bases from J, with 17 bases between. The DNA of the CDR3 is TGCAGTGCTAGAGTCCCTGCGGGGGGAAAGAATTCACCCCTCCACTTT. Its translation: CSARVPAGGKNSPLHF.

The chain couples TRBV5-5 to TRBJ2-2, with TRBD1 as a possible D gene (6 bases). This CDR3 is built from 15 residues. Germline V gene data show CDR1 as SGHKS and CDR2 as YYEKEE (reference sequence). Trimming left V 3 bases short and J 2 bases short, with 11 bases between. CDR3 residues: CASSWETGNTGELFF. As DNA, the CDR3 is TGTGCCAGCAGCTGGGAGACAGGAAACACCGGGGAGCTGTTTTTT.

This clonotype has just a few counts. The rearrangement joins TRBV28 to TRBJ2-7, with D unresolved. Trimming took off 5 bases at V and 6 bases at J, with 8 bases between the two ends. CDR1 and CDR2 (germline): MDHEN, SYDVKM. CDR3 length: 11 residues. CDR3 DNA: TGTGCCAGCAGTCCTTCGACCGAGCAGTACTTC. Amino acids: CASSPSTEQYF.

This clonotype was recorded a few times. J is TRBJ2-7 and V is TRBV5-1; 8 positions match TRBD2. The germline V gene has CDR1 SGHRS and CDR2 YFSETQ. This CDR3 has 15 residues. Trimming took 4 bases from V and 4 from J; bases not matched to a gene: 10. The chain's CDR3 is CASSPQSGGRYEQYF. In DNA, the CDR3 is TGCGCCAGCAGCCCCCAGTCGGGAGGGCGTTACGAGCAGTACTTC.

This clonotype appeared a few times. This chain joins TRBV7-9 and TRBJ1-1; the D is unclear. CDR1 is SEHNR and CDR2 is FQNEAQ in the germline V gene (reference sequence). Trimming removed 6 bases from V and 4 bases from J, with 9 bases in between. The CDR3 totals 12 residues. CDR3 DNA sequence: TGTGCCAGCAGTCCGGAGGGCACTGAAGCTTTCTTT. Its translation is CASSPEGTEAFF.

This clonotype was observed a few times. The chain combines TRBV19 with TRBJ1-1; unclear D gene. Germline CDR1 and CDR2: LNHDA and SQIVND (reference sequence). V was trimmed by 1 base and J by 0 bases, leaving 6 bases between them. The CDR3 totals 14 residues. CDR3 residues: CASSIGEVNTEAFF. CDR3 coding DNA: TGTGCCAGTAGTATAGGGGAAGTGAACACTGAAGCTTTCTTT.

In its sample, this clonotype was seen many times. The CDR3 protein is CASRETGFYEQYF. Written as DNA, the CDR3 is TGTGCCAGCAGGGAGACAGGGTTCTACGAGCAGTACTTC. The chain links TRBV11-2 to TRBJ2-7, with 7 bases fitting TRBD1. This CDR3 region has 13 residues. CDR1 and CDR2 (germline): SGHAT, FQNNGV. V shed 6 bases, J shed 3 bases, and the junction held 5 bases outside the gene matches.